This T cell receptor beta chain appears in the sequencing data of a study of T cells in Graves' hyperthyroidism and ophthalmopathy. Study conclusions and caveats: Blood samples included most of the expanded thyroid clonotypes exceeding 0.001.

Points on this clonotype: Its cognate antigen is unknown.

Germline CDR1 reads KGHDR; CDR2 reads SFDVKD. V trimming: 10 bases; J trimming: 0 bases; junction bases outside the gene matches: 8. The CDR3 has 16 amino acids. A patient was excluded if there was uncontrolled infection, other autoimmune disease, pregnancy or lactation. Amplification of TCR beta CDR3 regions was performed using RNA transcripts as template. During a first-round RT-PCR of the TCR CDR3, the HTBI primer set was used. TCRdb processed the multiplex PCR reads anew with MiXCR; each CDR3 protein has one entry. Here the sample spans some 500,000 distinct CDR3 sequences, approximately 15% being singletons.

The chain joins TRBV24-1 to TRBJ2-1; 10 bases fit TRBD2. The source is a woman between 18 and 29 years old with Graves' hyperthyroidism. Sequencing was done on a sample of blood. The chain's CDR3 is CATSGRAASSYNEQFF. The DNA for the CDR3 is TGTGCCACAAGCGGGAGGGCCGCGAGCTCCTACAATGAGCAGTTCTTC.